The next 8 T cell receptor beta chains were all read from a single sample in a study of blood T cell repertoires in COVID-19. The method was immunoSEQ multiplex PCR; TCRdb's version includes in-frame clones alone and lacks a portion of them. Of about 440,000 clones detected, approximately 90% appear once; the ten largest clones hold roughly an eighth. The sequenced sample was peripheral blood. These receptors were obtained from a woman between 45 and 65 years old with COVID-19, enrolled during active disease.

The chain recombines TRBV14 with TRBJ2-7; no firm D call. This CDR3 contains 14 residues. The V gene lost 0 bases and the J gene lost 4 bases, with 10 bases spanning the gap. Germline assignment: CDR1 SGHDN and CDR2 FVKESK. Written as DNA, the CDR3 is TGTGCCAGCAGCCAAGAGGTGGGCTTATACGAGCAGTACTTC. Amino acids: CASSQEVGLYEQYF. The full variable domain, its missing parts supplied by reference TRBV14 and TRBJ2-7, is EAGVTQFPSHSVIEKGQTVTLRCDPISGHDNLYWYRRVMGKEIKFLLHFVKESKQDESGMPNNRFLAERTGGTYSTLKVQPAELEDSGVYFCASSQEVGLYEQYFGPGTRLTVT.

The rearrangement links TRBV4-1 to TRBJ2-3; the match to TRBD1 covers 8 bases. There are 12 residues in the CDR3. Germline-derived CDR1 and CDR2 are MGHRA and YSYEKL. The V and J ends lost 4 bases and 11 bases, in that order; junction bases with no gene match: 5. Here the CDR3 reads CASSPTGDWQYF. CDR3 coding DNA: TGCGCCAGCAGCCCGACAGGGGATTGGCAGTATTTT.

CDR3 loop: CASSFGQKQSTIYF. CDR3 DNA: TGTGCCAGCAGCTTTGGACAGAAACAGAGCACCATATATTTT. The chain is built from TRBV5-6 and TRBJ1-3; D possibly corresponds to TRBD1 (6 bases). The ends were cut back, 2 bases at V and 9 bases at J, with 15 bases in the middle. The germline V gene has CDR1 SGHDT and CDR2 YYEEEE. CDR3 length: 14 residues.

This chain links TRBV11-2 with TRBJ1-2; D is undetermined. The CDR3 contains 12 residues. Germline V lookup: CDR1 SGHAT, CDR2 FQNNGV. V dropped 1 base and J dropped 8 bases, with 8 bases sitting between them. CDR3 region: CASSLGGRGYTF. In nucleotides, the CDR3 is TGTGCCAGCAGCTTAGGAGGTAGAGGCTACACCTTC.

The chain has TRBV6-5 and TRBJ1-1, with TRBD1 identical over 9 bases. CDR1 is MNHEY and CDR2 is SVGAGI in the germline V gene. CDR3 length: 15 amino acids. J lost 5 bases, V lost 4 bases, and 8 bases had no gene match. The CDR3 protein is CASSSPGTGKTEAFF. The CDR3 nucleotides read TGTGCCAGCAGTTCCCCCGGGACAGGGAAGACTGAAGCTTTCTTT.

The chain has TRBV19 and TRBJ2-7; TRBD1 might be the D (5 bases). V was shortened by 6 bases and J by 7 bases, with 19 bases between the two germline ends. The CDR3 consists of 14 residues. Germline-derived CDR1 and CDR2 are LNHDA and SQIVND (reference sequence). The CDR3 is CASSRPWGREEQYF. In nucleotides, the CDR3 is TGTGCCAGTAGCCGACCCTGGGGCAGGGAAGAGCAGTACTTC.

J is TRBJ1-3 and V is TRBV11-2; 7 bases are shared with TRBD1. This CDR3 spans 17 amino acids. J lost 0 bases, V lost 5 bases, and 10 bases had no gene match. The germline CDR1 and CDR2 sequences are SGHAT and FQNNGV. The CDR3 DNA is TGTGCCAGCAGCACCAGCCGGGACAGTAGCTCTGGAAACACCATATATTTT. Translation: CASSTSRDSSSGNTIYF. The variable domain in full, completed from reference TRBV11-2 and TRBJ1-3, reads EAGVAQSPRYKIIEKRQSVAFWCNPISGHATLYWYQQILGQGPKLLIQFQNNGVVDDSQLPKDRFSAERLKGVDSTLKIQPAKLEDSAVYLCASSTSRDSSSGNTIYFGEGSWLTVV.

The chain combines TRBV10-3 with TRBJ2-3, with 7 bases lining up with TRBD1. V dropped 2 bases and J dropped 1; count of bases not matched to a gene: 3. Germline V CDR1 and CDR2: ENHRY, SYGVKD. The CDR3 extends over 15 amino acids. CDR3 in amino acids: CAISELGQGTDTQYF. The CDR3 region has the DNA TGTGCCATCAGTGAGCTTGGACAGGGCACAGATACGCAGTATTTT.